Detailed here is one TCR beta chain. The data are from a study of PD-1 and CTLA-4 blockade in melanoma. The germline V gene encodes CDR1 SEHNR and CDR2 FQNEAQ (reference sequence). The CDR3 spans 14 residues. Unmatched junction bases numbered 1, after V lost 3 bases and J lost 1 base. Measured with immunoSEQ multiplex PCR; TCRdb has only the in-frame clones, and not every one. Found here are fewer than 35,000 clones, 88% of them singletons; the top ten hold less than 7%. The material was CD8+ T cells from peripheral blood, obtained from a patient given anti-PD-1 treatment. The TCR sequence derives from a human donor with melanoma. This chain connects TRBV7-9 to TRBJ2-5, with 8 nucleotides matching TRBD2. The CDR3 DNA follows: TGTGCCAGCAGCTTCCTAGCGGGCCAAGAGACCCAGTACTTC. Protein: CASSFLAGQETQYF.